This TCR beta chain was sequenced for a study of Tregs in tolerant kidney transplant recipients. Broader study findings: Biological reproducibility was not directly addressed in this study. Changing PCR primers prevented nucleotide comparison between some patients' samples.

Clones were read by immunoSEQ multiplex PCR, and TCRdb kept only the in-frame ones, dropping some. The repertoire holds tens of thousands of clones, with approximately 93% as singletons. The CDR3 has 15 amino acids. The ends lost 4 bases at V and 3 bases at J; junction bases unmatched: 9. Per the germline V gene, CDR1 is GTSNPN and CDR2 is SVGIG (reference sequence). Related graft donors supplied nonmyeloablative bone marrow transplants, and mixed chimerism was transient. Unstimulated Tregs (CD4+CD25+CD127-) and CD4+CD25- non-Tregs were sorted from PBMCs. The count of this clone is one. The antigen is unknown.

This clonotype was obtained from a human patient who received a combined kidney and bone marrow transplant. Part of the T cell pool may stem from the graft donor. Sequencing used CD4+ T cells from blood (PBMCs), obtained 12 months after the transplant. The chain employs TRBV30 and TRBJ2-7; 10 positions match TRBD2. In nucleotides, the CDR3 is TGTGCCTGGAACTTGGTAGCGGGAGGCCTCTACGAGCAGTACTTC. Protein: CAWNLVAGGLYEQYF.